These T cell receptor beta chains were read from a single sample in a study of T-cell reconstitution after alpha-beta-depleted transplantation in children. Using its own MiXCR run on the PCR reads, TCRdb lists one record per CDR3 protein. The sample includes a few hundred thousand distinct CDR3 sequences, 25% to 30% of them seen just once. The sequenced sample was PBMCs, obtained before TCRalphabeta/CD19-depleted stem cell transplant. The source is a boy less than two years old with Wiskott-Aldrich syndrome, due to receive a stem cell transplant. CDR3s leave out the opening cysteine and the closing phenylalanine or tryptophan. Fields, in order: V gene, J gene, CDR3 protein.

TRBV18	TRBJ2-4	ASSPTATLAKNIQY
TRBV7-2	TRBJ2-7	ASRGDSSSYEQY
TRBV3-1	TRBJ2-3	ASSLFLGGRGDTQY
TRBV12-3/TRBV12-4	TRBJ2-7	ASSLELGGNMGYEQY
TRBV10-3	TRBJ1-4	AISERNHRQREKEKLF
TRBV25-1	TRBJ2-2	ASSRRQGNPELF
TRBV7-8	TRBJ2-5	ASSLVRVGPQETQY
TRBV5-5	TRBJ2-3	ASSRAGDAPTDTQY
TRBV6-1	TRBJ2-3	ASGTYDTQY
TRBV29-1	TRBJ1-2	SVENPGPYGYT
TRBV7-3	TRBJ1-6	ASSLTQYNSPLH
TRBV11-2	TRBJ2-7	ASSPGRIYEQY
TRBV7-2	TRBJ2-3	ASRRGGTDTQY
TRBV20-1	TRBJ2-1	SAAFRGGLYNEQF
TRBV5-1	TRBJ2-6	ASSLGKTSGANVLT
TRBV11-2	TRBJ2-1	ASSLAPGGYNEQF
TRBV28	TRBJ1-5	ASSFVGDSNQPQH
TRBV20-1	TRBJ2-3	SVEDRSTDTQY
TRBV12-3/TRBV12-4	TRBJ2-3	ASSSGVSTDTQY
TRBV5-1	TRBJ2-3	ASMGGVVTDTQY
TRBV7-9	TRBJ2-3	ASSPLAAGATDTQY
TRBV5-1	TRBJ2-7	ASREGLVYSYEQY
TRBV28	TRBJ1-5	ASKPPTVPNQPQH
TRBV7-2	TRBJ2-2	ASSLVRELF
TRBV5-1	TRBJ1-2	ASSFTGANYGYT
TRBV20-1	TRBJ2-5	SASLPTGLQETQY
TRBV11-2	TRBJ2-2	ASSLNSASGSGELF
TRBV12-3/TRBV12-4	TRBJ1-4	ASSQGHGNEKLF
TRBV7-2	TRBJ2-5	ASSLVGTSGRRETQY
TRBV7-3	TRBJ2-5	ASSLGFAETQY
TRBV24-1	TRBJ2-1	ATSEPGLAGKQF
TRBV12-3/TRBV12-4	TRBJ2-7	ASTYRLGRYEQY
TRBV6-1	TRBJ2-1	ASRRTSGHEQF
TRBV5-1	TRBJ2-1	ASRLLANDGAEQF
TRBV7-2	TRBJ1-2	ASSLRAGQGAYYGYT
TRBV2	TRBJ2-5	ASSVPGGETQY
TRBV20-1	TRBJ1-2	SAIPNYGYT
TRBV28	TRBJ2-7	ASSLNLVGGTSSYEQY
TRBV4-1	TRBJ1-4	ASSDGQGREKLF
TRBV5-1	TRBJ2-7	ASSALTTYEQY
TRBV20-1	TRBJ1-2	SARETRMGLNYGYT
TRBV24-1	TRBJ2-5	ATSDFGVGVETQY
TRBV5-4	TRBJ1-2	ASSYPGRVNGYT
TRBV7-2	TRBJ2-2	ASSLEVANTGELF
TRBV6-1	TRBJ2-1	ASSRDPVGYNEQF
TRBV20-1	TRBJ1-3	SARPGGSNSGNTIY
TRBV5-1	TRBJ2-1	ASSLVEPLNEQF
TRBV12-3/TRBV12-4	TRBJ2-1	ASSSVGSHEQF
TRBV16	TRBJ1-5	ASSLREPQH